This T cell receptor (beta chain) was retrieved from a study of blood T cell repertoires in COVID-19. The protocol was immunoSEQ multiplex PCR, while the TCRdb copy is restricted to in-frame clones and leaves out a portion. In the table there are fewer than 350,000 clones, roughly 85% of which are singletons. Participants were placed into cohorts based on the clinical history they reported. This sequence was found in a woman between 35 and 50 years old with acute COVID-19. Sequenced input: PBMCs or T cells enriched from blood (not recorded which).

CDR3 in amino acids: CASSQDPQHAGANVLTF. CDR3 coding DNA: TGCGCCAGCAGCCAAGACCCACAGCATGCTGGGGCCAACGTCCTGACTTTC. The rearrangement links TRBV4-3 to TRBJ2-6, with D uncertain. The CDR3 runs 17 residues. In germline, CDR1 is LGHNA, CDR2 YSLEER. V lost 0 bases to trimming and J lost 2 bases, with 11 bases between them.